Following are 15 T cell receptor beta chains from one sample sequenced in a study of T cells in Graves' hyperthyroidism and ophthalmopathy. The source material, RNA transcripts, was used to amplify TCR beta CDR3 regions. The TCR CDR3 first-round RT-PCR relied on the HTBI primer set. TCRdb reprocessed the multiplex PCR reads via MiXCR and lists one record per CDR3 protein. The data show hundreds of thousands of distinct CDR3 sequences, 17% seen once. The specimen was blood. The source of these receptors is a woman aged 55-75 years with Graves' ophthalmopathy.

This chain joins TRBV5-1 and TRBJ1-6; D is possibly TRBD1 (6 bases). The CDR3 contains 16 residues. Between the trimmed V and J ends, which lost 1 base and 0 bases, there was a span of 8 bases. Germline-derived CDR1 and CDR2 are SGHRS and YFSETQ. The DNA of the CDR3 is TGCGCCAGCAGCTTGACAGGGAGCTCCTATAATTCACCCCTCCACTTT. This translates into CASSLTGSSYNSPLHF.

This clonotype was seen only a few times. The rearrangement uses TRBV20-1 and TRBJ2-1; no clear D gene. V gave up 2 bases and J gave up 7 bases, with 9 bases separating them. CDR1 is DFQATT and CDR2 is SNEGSKA in the germline V gene (reference sequence). This CDR3 spans 12 amino acids. The chain's CDR3 is CSARSTLNEQFF. As DNA, the CDR3 is TGCAGTGCTAGATCAACCTTGAATGAGCAGTTCTTC.

The rearrangement uses TRBV12-3 or TRBV12-4 and TRBJ2-3, with TRBD2 matching 7 bases. V lost 6 bases to trimming and J lost 14 bases; unmatched junction nucleotides: 11. This CDR3 contains 12 residues. CDR3 sequence: CASRHSGATPYF. The CDR3 DNA reads as TGTGCCAGCAGACACAGCGGGGCAACTCCGTATTTT.

This clonotype was seen ten or more times. This chain connects TRBV3-1 to TRBJ2-7; 8 positions agree with TRBD2. V shed 4 bases and J 2 bases; nucleotides not matched to a gene: 1. This CDR3 is built from 13 residues. From germline, CDR1 is LGHDT and CDR2 YNNKEL (reference sequence). CDR3 region: CASSPTSAYEQYF. CDR3 nucleotides: TGTGCCAGCAGCCCGACTAGCGCCTACGAGCAGTACTTC.

This clonotype was seen a handful of times. The germline gene is not matched at one end of the junction; a read error may be the cause. This chain uses TRBV5-1 with TRBJ1-3; TRBD1 might be the D (5 bases). Germline assignment: CDR1 SGHRS and CDR2 YFSETQ. The CDR3 runs 15 residues. The CDR3 is CASSLRGPSGNTIYF. CDR3 nucleotide sequence: TGTGCCAGCAGCTTGAGGGGTCCCTCTGGAAACACCATATATTTT.

This clonotype has a count of ten or more. This chain connects TRBV5-1 to TRBJ1-2; 7 bases align to TRBD1. The ends lost 4 bases at V and 5 bases at J; junction bases unmatched: 8. The CDR3 loop spans 14 amino acids. Germline CDR1 is SGHRS and CDR2 is YFSETQ. As DNA, the CDR3 is TGCGCCAGCAGCACTACAGGGGAGTTGTATGGCTACACCTTC. It codes for CASSTTGELYGYTF.

This clonotype has at least ten counts. The chain employs TRBV5-6 and TRBJ1-4, with TRBD1 matching over 7 bases. Germline V gene lookup returns CDR1 SGHDT and CDR2 YYEEEE. With V trimmed by 4 bases and J by 0 bases, 6 bases remained unmatched. This CDR3 region has 16 residues. CDR3 in DNA: TGTGCCAGCAGCGAACTCGGGACAGCAACTAATGAAAAACTGTTTTTT. Amino acids: CASSELGTATNEKLFF. The full variable domain, with the rest looked up from reference TRBV5-6 and TRBJ1-4, is DAGVTQSPTHLIKTRGQQVTLRCSPKSGHDTVSWYQQALGQGPQFIFQYYEEEERQRGNFPDRFSGHQFPNYSSELNVNALLLGDSALYLCASSELGTATNEKLFFGSGTQLSVL.

This clonotype was recorded at least ten times. The chain uses TRBV2 and TRBJ2-4; TRBD1 matches at 8 bases. The CDR3 spans 14 residues. The germline gives CDR1 SNHLY, CDR2 FYNNEI. The V segment lost 9 bases and the J segment 3 bases; nucleotides outside the gene matches: 7. CDR3 DNA: TGTGCCAGTGGACAGGGATTAAGCAAAAACATTCAGTACTTC. This sequence encodes CASGQGLSKNIQYF.

The chain employs TRBV4-3 and TRBJ1-4, with D possibly matching TRBD1 (5 bases). The germline V gene encodes CDR1 LGHNA and CDR2 YSLEER. The germline V and J ends were trimmed by 0 bases and 8 bases, with 13 bases remaining between them. CDR3 length: 15 residues. The CDR3 DNA reads TGCGCCAGCAGCCAAGATCCGGGGGGAAGGGAAAAACTGTTTTTT. Its translation is CASSQDPGGREKLFF.

The table lists this clonotype with many counts. The DNA for the CDR3 is TGTGCCAGCAGCCAAGCATCCGGGCCATCCTACGAGCAGTACTTC. As protein: CASSQASGPSYEQYF. The chain joins TRBV3-1 to TRBJ2-7; D remains ambiguous. Trimming pared 1 base from V and 1 base from J, leaving 11 bases between. In germline, CDR1 is LGHDT, CDR2 YNNKEL (reference sequence). This CDR3 contains 15 residues.

This clonotype was seen at least ten times. The rearrangement uses TRBV27 and TRBJ2-1; 14 bases agree with TRBD2. Germline trimming cut 6 bases from V and 3 bases from J; bases unmatched to any gene: 10. CDR1 and CDR2 (germline): MNHEY, SMNVEV (reference sequence). CDR3 length: 18 residues. The CDR3 sequence is CASSPGTSGSRIYNEQFF. CDR3 DNA sequence: TGTGCCAGCAGCCCAGGGACTAGCGGGAGCAGGATCTACAATGAGCAGTTCTTC.

This clonotype was found many times. V and J are TRBV27 and TRBJ2-1, with unresolved D. The CDR3 contains 15 residues. The germline V gene encodes CDR1 MNHEY and CDR2 SMNVEV (reference sequence). The V end lost 3 bases, the J end lost 0 bases, and 9 bases lay between the germline ends. CDR3 DNA sequence: TGTGCCAGCAGTTTTAGTCAGATCTCCTACAATGAGCAGTTCTTC. Protein: CASSFSQISYNEQFF.

The chain uses TRBV6-6 and TRBJ2-1; no clear D. The CDR3 has 16 residues. In germline, CDR1 is MNHNY, CDR2 SVGAGI (reference sequence). The ends were cut back, 0 bases at V and 0 bases at J, with 9 bases in the middle. The CDR3 coding sequence is TGTGCCAGCAGTTACTCGCCACGGAGCTCCTACAATGAGCAGTTCTTC. Translated, it gives CASSYSPRSSYNEQFF.

This clonotype came up many times. This rearrangement joins TRBV20-1 to TRBJ1-5; D is unresolved. Germline V gene data show CDR1 as DFQATT and CDR2 as SNEGSKA (reference sequence). Trimming took 0 bases from V and 0 from J, leaving 6 bases between them. This CDR3 contains 14 residues. This CDR3 reads CSAREGYSNQPQHF. The DNA for the CDR3 is TGCAGTGCTAGAGAGGGTTATAGCAATCAGCCCCAGCATTTT.

In its sample, this clonotype was seen a few times. V is TRBV3-1 and J is TRBJ2-3; 9 bases map to TRBD1. V shed 8 bases and J 4 bases; nucleotides not matched to a gene: 10. The germline CDR1 and CDR2 sequences are LGHDT and YNNKEL (reference sequence). This CDR3 has 15 amino acids. The CDR3 is CASGVPGQGPDTQYF. In DNA form, the CDR3 reads TGTGCCAGCGGGGTCCCGGGACAGGGTCCAGATACGCAGTATTTT.